Listed here are 4 T cell receptor beta chains from one sample, sequenced in a study of T cell responses to AZD1222 COVID-19 vaccine. Sequencing used immunoSEQ multiplex PCR; TCRdb keeps in-frame clones, though not all of them. The profile shows 150,000 to 200,000 clones, 91% of them singletons. Sequencing was performed on peripheral blood, taken on day 0 of AZD1222 vaccination. Every receptor here comes from an adult in good health.

The chain couples TRBV3-1 (or the pseudogene TRBV3-2) to TRBJ2-1; D is unclear. Germline assignment: CDR1 LGHDT and CDR2 YNNKEL (reference sequence). V was pared by 10 bases and J by 0 bases, with 13 bases between. There are 14 residues in the CDR3. The DNA for the CDR3 is TGTGCCACCCCAGGTAACAGCTCCTACAATGAGCAGTTCTTC. The encoded protein is CATPGNSSYNEQFF.

This rearrangement joins TRBV3-1 (or the pseudogene TRBV3-2) to TRBJ2-3; possibly TRBD1 or TRBD2 for D (5 bases each). CDR3 size: 15 residues. Trimming left V 5 bases short and J 1 base short, with 13 bases between. The germline V gene encodes CDR1 LGHDT and CDR2 YNNKEL (reference sequence). The chain's CDR3 is CASSYNGGRTDTQYF. In DNA form, the CDR3 reads TGTGCCAGCAGCTACAATGGGGGACGCACAGATACGCAGTATTTT.

This chain links TRBV10-2 with TRBJ1-5, with a weak D call TRBD1 (5 bases). Trimming left V 6 bases short and J 1 base short, with 10 bases between. Germline loops: CDR1 WSHSY, CDR2 SAAADI. This CDR3 comprises 14 residues. This chain's CDR3 is CASSPGGSNQPQHF. In DNA, the CDR3 is TGCGCCAGCAGCCCCGGGGGAAGCAATCAGCCCCAGCATTTT.

This clone was seen a few times. The gene calls are TRBV5-4 and TRBJ2-7, with a weak D call TRBD2 (7 bases). The CDR3 length is 14 residues. The V end lost 6 bases, the J end lost 1 base, and 14 bases lay between the germline ends. In germline, CDR1 is SGHNT, CDR2 YYREEE (reference sequence). CDR3 region: CASKGGDTSYEQYF. The CDR3 nucleotides are TGTGCCAGCAAAGGGGGGGACACTTCCTACGAGCAGTACTTC.